Listed below are T cell receptor beta chains from one sample, sequenced in a study of T cell responses to AZD1222 COVID-19 vaccine. Assay: immunoSEQ multiplex PCR; the TCRdb copy retains only in-frame clones and omits some. Counted here are about 150,000 clones, 88% occurring once; the ten biggest clones make up 5.5% to 8.5%. Source: peripheral blood, taken after recovery from COVID-19. The receptors derive from an adult who had recovered from COVID-19. Each CDR3 is given with its conserved first and last residue. D genes are given only for firm matches.

V gene: TRBV6-5
D gene: NA
J gene: TRBJ2-7
CDR3 protein: CASSAVQDGYEQYF

V gene: TRBV5-1
D gene: TRBD1
J gene: TRBJ2-2
CDR3 protein: CASSWTGASNTGELFF

V gene: TRBV5-6
D gene: NA
J gene: TRBJ1-1
CDR3 protein: CASSLTGGEAFF

V gene: TRBV5-4
D gene: NA
J gene: TRBJ1-2
CDR3 protein: CASSFPFADNYGYTF

V gene: TRBV5-6
D gene: NA
J gene: TRBJ1-1
CDR3 protein: CASSLQGMNTEAFF

V gene: TRBV6-4
D gene: TRBD2
J gene: TRBJ2-7
CDR3 protein: CASSVSSGNYEQYF

V gene: TRBV7-6
D gene: TRBD1
J gene: TRBJ1-4
CDR3 protein: CASSLGTGVNEKLFF

V gene: TRBV4-1
D gene: NA
J gene: TRBJ2-3
CDR3 protein: CASSQEQASDTQYF

V gene: TRBV6-4
D gene: NA
J gene: TRBJ2-2
CDR3 protein: CASSDRGDTGELFF

V gene: TRBV25-1
D gene: NA
J gene: TRBJ1-3
CDR3 protein: CASSRGTVGNTIYF

V gene: TRBV5-1
D gene: NA
J gene: TRBJ2-3
CDR3 protein: CASSLAGSGGTDTQYF

V gene: TRBV7-2
D gene: TRBD1
J gene: TRBJ1-4
CDR3 protein: CASSPIQGRGNEKLFF

V gene: TRBV28
D gene: TRBD1
J gene: TRBJ2-5
CDR3 protein: CASSPWTGLQETQYF

V gene: TRBV7-9
D gene: NA
J gene: TRBJ2-7
CDR3 protein: CASSPLDRGTYEQYF

V gene: TRBV5-6
D gene: NA
J gene: TRBJ1-1
CDR3 protein: CASSFYRLEAFF

V gene: TRBV19
D gene: NA
J gene: TRBJ2-2
CDR3 protein: CASSIETRAGELFF

V gene: TRBV6-2/TRBV6-3
D gene: NA
J gene: TRBJ1-5
CDR3 protein: CASSYYGSSNQPQHF

V gene: TRBV2
D gene: NA
J gene: TRBJ1-1
CDR3 protein: CASSEVNMNTEAFF

V gene: TRBV10-3
D gene: NA
J gene: TRBJ1-2
CDR3 protein: CAISTEQRPYGYTF

V gene: TRBV7-6
D gene: TRBD2
J gene: TRBJ2-7
CDR3 protein: CASSLATSGSMGSYEQYF